The 9 T cell receptor beta chains below all came from one sample that was sequenced in a study of monozygotic twins with inflammatory bowel disease (dated by TCRdb to the late 2010s). Library preparation used 5' RACE. TCRdb lists the instrument as Illumina HiSeq 2500. Reprocessed by TCRdb, the reads give a single entry per CDR3 protein sequence, without DNA. The sample's clone listing holds fewer than 450,000 distinct CDR3 sequences. The ten largest make up just over 2.5% of the sample. Sequenced: blood. Every receptor here comes from a human donor with ulcerative colitis or Crohn's disease, or a healthy co-twin of an affected twin (not recorded which).

The chain employs TRBV20-1 and TRBJ1-5; the TCRdb call, TRBD1, lacks DNA for checking. The germline V gene has CDR1 DFQATT and CDR2 SNEGSKA (reference sequence). The CDR3 consists of 15 residues. The CDR3 sequence is CSARPEGRLNQPQHF.

The chain links TRBV12-3 or TRBV12-4 to TRBJ1-6; TCRdb's D call, TRBD1, is unchecked because there is no DNA. This CDR3 contains 13 residues. The CDR3 loop reads CASETGTNSPLHF.

This chain links TRBV6-1 with TRBJ1-5; TCRdb calls TRBD1, which cannot be checked without DNA. The CDR3 length is 15 residues. The germline gives CDR1 MNHNS, CDR2 SASEGT. This chain's CDR3 is CASTSGTGVNQPQHF.

The V gene is TRBV7-3, the J gene TRBJ2-6; there is no DNA to check the TCRdb D call of TRBD1. From germline, CDR1 is SGHTA and CDR2 FQGTGA. The CDR3 has 16 residues. The CDR3 sequence is CASSPNRGSGANVLTF.

The V and J genes are TRBV28 and TRBJ2-4; the TRBD1 assignment by TCRdb is unverifiable without DNA. The germline gives CDR1 MDHEN, CDR2 SYDVKM. The CDR3 loop spans 16 amino acids. CDR3 sequence reads: CASSLGTRGERNIQYF.

The V call is TRBV4-3, the J call TRBJ1-4; the D call of TRBD1 rests on TCRdb alone, since no DNA is present to check it. Germline V gene lookup returns CDR1 LGHNA and CDR2 YSLEER. The CDR3 runs 16 residues. CDR3 loop: CASKNQPGTVDEKLFF.

The chain recombines TRBV5-5 with TRBJ2-4. The CDR3 has 15 residues. Germline loops: CDR1 SGHKS, CDR2 YYEKEE (reference sequence). CDR3 residues: CASSLLQQAKNIQYF.

The gene calls are TRBV10-3 and TRBJ2-7; as DNA is missing, the TRBD1 call by TCRdb cannot be tested. The length of the CDR3 is 15 residues. Germline V gene data show CDR1 as ENHRY and CDR2 as SYGVKD. CDR3 residues: CAISEPSTDSYEQYF.

The chain recombines TRBV23-1 with TRBJ2-1; lacking DNA, the TRBD1 call made by TCRdb goes unchecked. TRBV23-1 is an open reading frame, and its role is uncertain. The CDR3 runs to 15 residues. Here the CDR3 reads CASSQSLTGHEEQFF.